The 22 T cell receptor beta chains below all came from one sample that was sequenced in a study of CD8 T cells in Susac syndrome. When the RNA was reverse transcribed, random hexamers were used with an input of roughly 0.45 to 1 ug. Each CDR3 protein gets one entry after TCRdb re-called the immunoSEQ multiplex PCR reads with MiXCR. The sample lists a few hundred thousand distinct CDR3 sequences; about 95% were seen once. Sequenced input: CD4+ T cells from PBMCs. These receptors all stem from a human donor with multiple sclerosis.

DNA for the CDR3: TGTGCCAGCAGGAATGACAGGATCATGAACACTGAAGCTTTCTTT. Translating it yields CASRNDRIMNTEAFF. The chain is built from TRBV6-1 and TRBJ1-1, with D tentatively TRBD1 (6 bases). This CDR3 contains 15 residues. CDR1 is MNHNS and CDR2 is SASEGT in the germline V gene. Trimming removed 6 bases from V and 0 bases from J, with 14 bases in between.

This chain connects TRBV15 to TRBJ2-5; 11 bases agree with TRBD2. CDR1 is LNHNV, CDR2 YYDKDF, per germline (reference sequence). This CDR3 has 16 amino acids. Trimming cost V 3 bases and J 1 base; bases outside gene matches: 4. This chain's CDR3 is CATSRAGTSGQETQYF. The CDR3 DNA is TGTGCCACCAGCAGGGCCGGGACTAGCGGCCAAGAGACCCAGTACTTC. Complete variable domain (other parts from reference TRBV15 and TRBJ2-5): DAMVIQNPRYQVTQFGKPVTLSCSQTLNHNVMYWYQQKSSQAPKLLFHYYDKDFNNEADTPDNFQSRRPNTSFCFLDIRSPGLGDTAMYLCATSRAGTSGQETQYFGPGTRLLVL.

DNA of the CDR3: TGTGCCAGCGACCTCAATGAGCAGTTCTTC. Residues: CASDLNEQFF. V gene TRBV7-9 combines with J gene TRBJ2-1; D call uncertain. The CDR3 extends over 10 amino acids. V was pared by 8 bases and J by 6 bases, with 5 bases between. Germline lookup yields CDR1 SEHNR and CDR2 FQNEAQ (reference sequence).

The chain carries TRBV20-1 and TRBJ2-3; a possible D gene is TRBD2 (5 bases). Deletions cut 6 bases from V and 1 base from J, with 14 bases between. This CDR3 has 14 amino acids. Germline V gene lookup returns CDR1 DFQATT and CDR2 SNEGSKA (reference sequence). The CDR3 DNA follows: TGCAGTGCCCAACTAGACCGTGGCACAGATACGCAGTATTTT. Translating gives CSAQLDRGTDTQYF.

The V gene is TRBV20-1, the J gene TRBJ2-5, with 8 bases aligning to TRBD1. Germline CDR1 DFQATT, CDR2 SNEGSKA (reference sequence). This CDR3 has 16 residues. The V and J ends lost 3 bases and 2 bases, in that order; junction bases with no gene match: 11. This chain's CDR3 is CSASIPAGGIQETQYF. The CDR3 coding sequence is TGCAGTGCTAGTATTCCGGCAGGGGGCATTCAAGAGACCCAGTACTTC.

As DNA, the CDR3 is TGTGCCAGCAGCTTCGGCGCAAAACTTCTCGGGGAGCTGTTTTTT. Protein: CASSFGAKLLGELFF. The chain has TRBV11-2 and TRBJ2-2; D remains unclear. The CDR3 extends over 15 amino acids. The V end lost 3 bases, the J end lost 7 bases, and 15 bases lay between the germline ends. Germline CDR1 and CDR2: SGHAT and FQNNGV.

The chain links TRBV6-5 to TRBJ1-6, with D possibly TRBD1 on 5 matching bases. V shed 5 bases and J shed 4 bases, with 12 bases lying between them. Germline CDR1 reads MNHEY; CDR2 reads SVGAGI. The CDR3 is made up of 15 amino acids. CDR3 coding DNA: TGTGCCAGCAGTGGGCAGGGACCGTATAATTCACCCCTCCACTTT. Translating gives CASSGQGPYNSPLHF.

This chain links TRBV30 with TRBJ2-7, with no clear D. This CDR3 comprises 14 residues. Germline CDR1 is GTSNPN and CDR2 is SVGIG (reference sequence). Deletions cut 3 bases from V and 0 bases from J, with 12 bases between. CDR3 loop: CAWRHGGSSYEQYF. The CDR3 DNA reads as TGTGCCTGGAGGCACGGCGGCAGCTCCTACGAGCAGTACTTC.

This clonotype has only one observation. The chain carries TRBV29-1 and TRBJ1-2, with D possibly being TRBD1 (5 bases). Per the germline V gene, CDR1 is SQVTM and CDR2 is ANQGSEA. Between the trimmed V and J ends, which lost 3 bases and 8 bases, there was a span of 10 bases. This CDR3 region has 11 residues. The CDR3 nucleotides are TGCAGCGTTGAGACGGGGGACGGCTACACCTTC. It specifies CSVETGDGYTF.

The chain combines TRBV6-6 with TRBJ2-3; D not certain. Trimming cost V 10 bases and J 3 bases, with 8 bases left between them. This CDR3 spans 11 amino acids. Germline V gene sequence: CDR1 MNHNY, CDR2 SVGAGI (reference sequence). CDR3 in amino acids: CATSQTDTQYF. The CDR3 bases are TGTGCCACCTCCCAAACAGATACGCAGTATTTT.

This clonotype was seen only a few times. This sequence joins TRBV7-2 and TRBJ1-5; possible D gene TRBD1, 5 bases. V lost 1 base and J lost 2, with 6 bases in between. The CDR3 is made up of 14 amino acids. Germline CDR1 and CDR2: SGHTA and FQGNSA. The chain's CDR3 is CASSLGGGNQPQHF. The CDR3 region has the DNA TGTGCCAGCAGCTTAGGGGGCGGCAATCAGCCCCAGCATTTT.

In nucleotides, the CDR3 is TGTGCCAGCAGCCCGGTGCCCGGAGAGCAGTTCTTC. This encodes CASSPVPGEQFF. The V call is TRBV7-2, the J call TRBJ2-1, with no clear D. CDR1 is SGHTA and CDR2 is FQGNSA in the germline V gene. Between the trimmed V and J ends, which lost 5 bases and 10 bases, there was a span of 12 bases. The CDR3 spans 12 residues.

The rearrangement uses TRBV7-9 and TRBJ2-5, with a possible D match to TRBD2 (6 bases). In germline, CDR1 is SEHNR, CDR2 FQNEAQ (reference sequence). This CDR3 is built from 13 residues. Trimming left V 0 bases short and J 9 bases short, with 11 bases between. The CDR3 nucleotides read TGTGCCAGCAGCTTAGCGTCGCCGGGGGCCCAGTACTTC. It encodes CASSLASPGAQYF.

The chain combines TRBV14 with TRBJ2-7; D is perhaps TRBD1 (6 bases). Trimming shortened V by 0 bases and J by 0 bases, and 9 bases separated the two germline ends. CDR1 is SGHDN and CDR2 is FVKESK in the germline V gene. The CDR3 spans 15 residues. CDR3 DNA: TGTGCCAGCAGCCAAGAGCAGGGGTACTCCTACGAGCAGTACTTC. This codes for CASSQEQGYSYEQYF.

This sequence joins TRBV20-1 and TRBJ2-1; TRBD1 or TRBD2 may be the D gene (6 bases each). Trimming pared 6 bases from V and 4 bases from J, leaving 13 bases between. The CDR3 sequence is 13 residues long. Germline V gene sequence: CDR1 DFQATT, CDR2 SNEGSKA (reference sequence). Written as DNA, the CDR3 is TGCAGTGCCTCGGGGGACACTTACAATGAGCAGTTCTTC. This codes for CSASGDTYNEQFF.

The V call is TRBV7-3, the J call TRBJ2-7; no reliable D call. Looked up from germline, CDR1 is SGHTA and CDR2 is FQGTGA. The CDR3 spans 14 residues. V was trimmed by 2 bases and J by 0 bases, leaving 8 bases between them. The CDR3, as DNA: TGTGCCAGCAGCTTAGTGCCAGACTCCTACGAGCAGTACTTC. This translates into CASSLVPDSYEQYF.

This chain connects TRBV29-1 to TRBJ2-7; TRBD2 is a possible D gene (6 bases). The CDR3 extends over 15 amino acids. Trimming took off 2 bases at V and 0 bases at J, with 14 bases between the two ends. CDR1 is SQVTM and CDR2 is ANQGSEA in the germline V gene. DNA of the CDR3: TGCAGCGTTGAACGTTTGGGAGGCCCCTCCTACGAGCAGTACTTC. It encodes CSVERLGGPSYEQYF.

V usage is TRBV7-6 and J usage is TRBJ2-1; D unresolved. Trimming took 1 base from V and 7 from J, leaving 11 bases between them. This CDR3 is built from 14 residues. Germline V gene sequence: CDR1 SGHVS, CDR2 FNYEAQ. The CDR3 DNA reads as TGTGCCAGCAGCTTAGGACCCTCCCCGAATGAGCAGTTCTTC. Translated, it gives CASSLGPSPNEQFF. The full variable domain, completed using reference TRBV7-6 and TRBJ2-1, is GAGVSQSPRYKVTKRGQDVALRCDPISGHVSLYWYRQALGQGPEFLTYFNYEAQQDKSGLPNDRFSAERPEGSISTLTIQRTEQRDSAMYRCASSLGPSPNEQFFGPGTRLTVL.

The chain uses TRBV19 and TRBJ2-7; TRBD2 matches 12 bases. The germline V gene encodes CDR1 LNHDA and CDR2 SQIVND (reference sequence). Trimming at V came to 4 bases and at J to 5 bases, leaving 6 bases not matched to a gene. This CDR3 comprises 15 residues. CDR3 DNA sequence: TGTGCCAGTAGTACGGGACTAGCGGGTTCCAACGAGCAGTACTTC. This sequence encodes CASSTGLAGSNEQYF.

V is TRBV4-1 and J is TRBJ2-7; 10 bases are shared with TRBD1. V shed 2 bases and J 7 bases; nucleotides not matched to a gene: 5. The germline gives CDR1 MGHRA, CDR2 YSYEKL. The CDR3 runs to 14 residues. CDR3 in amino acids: CASSQRQGAWEQYF. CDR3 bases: TGCGCCAGCAGCCAACGACAGGGGGCGTGGGAGCAGTACTTC.

CDR3 protein: CASSPGTGPYEQYF. CDR3 coding DNA: TGTGCCAGCAGTCCCGGGACAGGGCCCTACGAGCAGTACTTC. V gene TRBV28 combines with J gene TRBJ2-7, with TRBD1 matching over 9 bases. V shed 5 bases, J shed 2 bases, and the junction held 4 bases outside the gene matches. Looked up from germline, CDR1 is MDHEN and CDR2 is SYDVKM. CDR3 size: 14 residues.

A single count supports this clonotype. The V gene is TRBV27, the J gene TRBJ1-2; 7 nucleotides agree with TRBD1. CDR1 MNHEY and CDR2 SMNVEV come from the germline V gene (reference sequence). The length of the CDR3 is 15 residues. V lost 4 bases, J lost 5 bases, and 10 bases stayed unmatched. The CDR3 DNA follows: TGTGCCAGCAGTTGGCGAGAGGGGGCTGGATATGGCTACACCTTC. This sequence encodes CASSWREGAGYGYTF.